The entry below gives a single TCR beta chain sequence along with its context. The protocol was immunoSEQ multiplex PCR, while the TCRdb copy is restricted to in-frame clones and leaves out a portion. The repertoire holds about 150,000 clones, approximately 92% seen once, with approximately 2% in the top ten. V dropped 5 bases and J dropped 2; count of bases not matched to a gene: 11. CDR1 SGHVS and CDR2 FQNEAQ come from the germline V gene. CDR3 size: 17 residues. The sample originates from a study of control samples from healthy donors and cancer patients. The chain is built from TRBV7-8 and TRBJ2-3; 9 bases are a match to TRBD2. The material sequenced was blood. This TCR derives from a woman between 35 and 50 years old in good health. CDR3 nucleotides: TGTGCCAGCAGCCCTCTCGTAGCGGGGGAGCTCACAGATACGCAGTATTTT. Translating gives CASSPLVAGELTDTQYF.